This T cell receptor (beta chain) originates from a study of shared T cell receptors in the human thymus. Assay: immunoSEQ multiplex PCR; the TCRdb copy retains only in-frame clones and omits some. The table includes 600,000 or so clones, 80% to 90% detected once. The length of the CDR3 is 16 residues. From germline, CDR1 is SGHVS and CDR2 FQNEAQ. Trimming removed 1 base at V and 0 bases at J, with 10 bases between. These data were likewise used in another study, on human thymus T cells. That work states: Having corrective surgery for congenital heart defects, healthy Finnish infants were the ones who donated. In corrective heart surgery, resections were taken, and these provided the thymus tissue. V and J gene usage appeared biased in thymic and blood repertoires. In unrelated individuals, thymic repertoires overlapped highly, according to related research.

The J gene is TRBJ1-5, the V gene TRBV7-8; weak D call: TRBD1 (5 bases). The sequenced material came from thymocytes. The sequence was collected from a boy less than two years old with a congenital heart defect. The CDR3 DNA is TGTGCCAGCAGCTTAGTGGAAGGGGCTAGCAATCAGCCCCAGCATTTT. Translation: CASSLVEGASNQPQHF.